Described below is a single TCR beta chain sequence and its context. The antigen remains unidentified. The length of the CDR3 is 15 residues. Trimming took off 6 bases at V and 3 bases at J, with 17 bases between the two ends. From germline, CDR1 is ENHRY and CDR2 SYGVKD. This sample is drawn from a study of T cell responses to AZD1222 COVID-19 vaccine. Points from the study as a whole: Researchers report vaccine-associated CD4 TCRs spanning spike, with dominance at 160-218 and 743-854. Baseline seropositives among AZD1222 recipients totaled only 5 to 7. The breadth and depth of Spike-specific TCRs increased once two AZD1222 doses had been given.

TCRdb's copy holds only in-frame clones and misses some; the assay was immunoSEQ multiplex PCR. The sample carries 120,000 or so clones, roughly 84% recorded once. Sequenced here: peripheral blood, sampled on day 0 of AZD1222 vaccination. V gene TRBV10-3 combines with J gene TRBJ1-2, with D maybe TRBD1 (5 bases). This sequence was found in an adult in good health. The CDR3 DNA reads as TGTGCCATCAGGAAACCGGGACTGACGCACTATGGCTACACCTTC. This encodes CAIRKPGLTHYGYTF.